Presented here are 7 T cell receptor beta chains from one specimen sequenced in a study of T cell repertoires in cytomegalovirus infection. No antigen has been identified for these receptors. TCRdb reprocessed the reads with MiXCR, giving one entry per CDR3 protein. Of roughly 800,000 distinct CDR3 sequences listed, just under 30% are singletons. The sample here was cultured CD8+ T cells from PBMCs, taken from culture after CMV antigen stimulation. These receptor sequences come from a human donor in good health (CMV status not recorded). Some clones in this sample may be carry-over from other donors' samples.

This chain joins TRBV20-1 and TRBJ1-1; D is uncertain. Per germline, CDR1 DFQATT and CDR2 SNEGSKA (reference sequence). This CDR3 spans 11 amino acids. The germline V and J ends were trimmed by 7 bases and 7 bases, with 13 bases remaining between them. As DNA, the CDR3 is TGCAGTGTTTTCGGACGGGATGAAGCTTTCTTT. It is translated as CSVFGRDEAFF.

Only a few counts were recorded for this clonotype. The chain carries TRBV7-9 and TRBJ2-1; no clear D. CDR1 is SEHNR, CDR2 FQNEAQ, per germline (reference sequence). This CDR3 has 13 amino acids. With 2 bases removed from V and 8 bases from J, the gap between germline ends came to 10 bases. The CDR3 loop reads CASSLRGVDEQFF. CDR3 coding DNA: TGTGCCAGCAGCTTACGCGGTGTGGATGAGCAGTTCTTC.

This chain connects TRBV11-3 to TRBJ2-2; the D gene is possibly TRBD1 (5 bases). Trimming cost V 8 bases and J 1 base, with 11 bases left between them. Germline V gene sequence: CDR1 SGHNT, CDR2 YENEEA. This CDR3 has 14 residues. In nucleotides, the CDR3 is TGTGCCAGCCGGGTCAGGGAGAACACCGGGGAGCTGTTTTTT. Amino acids: CASRVRENTGELFF.

Ten or more counts support this clonotype. V gene TRBV20-1 combines with J gene TRBJ1-1, with D possibly being TRBD1 (5 bases). This CDR3 is 16 amino acids long. The germline gives CDR1 DFQATT, CDR2 SNEGSKA (reference sequence). With 1 base removed from V and 0 bases from J, the gap between germline ends came to 15 bases. CDR3 amino acids: CSARGLNGGMNTEAFF. The CDR3 coding sequence is TGCAGTGCTAGAGGGCTTAACGGGGGTATGAACACTGAAGCTTTCTTT.

V and J are TRBV11-2 and TRBJ2-7; 9 positions match TRBD2. Germline V CDR1 and CDR2: SGHAT, FQNNGV. The CDR3 consists of 17 residues. The V and J ends lost 3 bases and 1 base, in that order; junction bases with no gene match: 10. CDR3 residues: CASSFLGKRGVSYEQYV. The CDR3 coding sequence is TGTGCCAGCAGCTTCCTCGGCAAGCGGGGGGTTTCCTACGAGCAGTACGTC.

In this sample, this clonotype turned up a few times. The genes are TRBV12-3 or TRBV12-4 and TRBJ1-1, with D uncertain. With 3 bases removed from V and 4 bases from J, the gap between germline ends came to 12 bases. CDR3 length: 14 amino acids. The CDR3 loop is CASSFDRVSTEAFF. The CDR3 DNA is TGTGCCAGCAGTTTTGACCGTGTCAGCACTGAAGCTTTCTTT.

The chain combines TRBV19 with TRBJ1-2, with 11 bases identical to TRBD1. This CDR3 is built from 15 residues. V trimming: 3 bases; J trimming: 4 bases; junction bases outside the gene matches: 4. Germline V CDR1 and CDR2: LNHDA, SQIVND (reference sequence). The CDR3 is CASSIGQGASYGYTF. In nucleotides, the CDR3 is TGTGCCAGTAGTATTGGACAGGGGGCAAGCTATGGCTACACCTTC.